This T cell receptor beta chain was captured by sequencing in a study of PD-L1 blockade in urothelial cancer. The wider study: Patients commenced atezolizumab in the mid-2010s, and it was given at 1,200 mg intravenously every 3 weeks. Prior regimens of chemotherapy numbered 0 to 3 per patient. A median of roughly 130,000 T cells was found in the blood samples.

Time point described: peripheral blood 6 weeks after treatment start. Trimming removed 3 bases from V and 5 bases from J, with 11 bases in between. The CDR3 extends over 14 amino acids. Germline CDR1 reads SGHRS; CDR2 reads YFSETQ. TCRdb keeps only in-frame clones here, not all; method: immunoSEQ multiplex PCR. This repertoire shows 40,000 to 50,000 clones, approximately 83% found once; its top ten account for about 10%. The V call is TRBV5-1, the J call TRBJ2-2; D ambiguous. The source material was PBMCs, sampled around atezolizumab (anti-PD-L1) treatment. The TCR comes from a man between 60 and 75 years old with urothelial cancer. The CDR3, as DNA: TGCGCCAGCAGCTCCGCACAGTCTACCGGGGAGCTGTTTTTT. This sequence encodes CASSSAQSTGELFF. Full variable domain (rest looked up from reference TRBV5-1 and TRBJ2-2): KAGVTQTPRYLIKTRGQQVTLSCSPISGHRSVSWYQQTPGQGLQFLFEYFSETQRNKGNFPGRFSGRQFSNSRSEMNVSTLELGDSALYLCASSSAQSTGELFFGEGSRLTVL.